A single T cell receptor (beta chain) is shown here with its context. Antigen specificity is unknown. This entry comes from a study of radiation and T cells in renal cell carcinoma. V lost 1 base to trimming and J lost 3 bases, with 7 bases between them. Germline CDR1 and CDR2: MGHRA and YSYEKL. This CDR3 comprises 13 residues. Using immunoSEQ multiplex PCR, the repertoire was profiled, and TCRdb retains in-frame clones only, with some absent. This sample has approximately 80,000 clones; 70% to 90% occur once, and the top ten carry 5.5% to 7%. Time point here: blood 4 weeks post-SBRT, at nephrectomy. Treatment noted: 15 Gy SBRT to primary tumor, nephrectomy 4 weeks later. Nephrectomy followed 15 Gy stereotactic body radiation by 4 weeks. Clear cell pathology was present in this patient's renal cell carcinoma. Study-wide results and limits: Without pretreatment biopsies, baseline tumor clonotype presence was undetermined. From baseline, blood top tumor clonotypes peaked at 2 weeks post-radiation.

The rearrangement links TRBV4-1 to TRBJ2-7; D is uncertain. This clonotype was obtained from a woman between 65 and 79 years old with renal cell carcinoma. The starting material was blood, obtained from a patient whose treatment included radiotherapy and nephrectomy. The CDR3 reads CASSQVVDYEQYF. The DNA for the CDR3 is TGCGCCAGCAGCCAAGTAGTCGACTACGAGCAGTACTTC.